Presented here are 2 T cell receptor beta chains from one specimen sequenced in a study of CD8 T cells in Susac syndrome. Reverse transcription of roughly 0.45 to 1 ug RNA was carried out with random hexamers. TCRdb fed the immunoSEQ multiplex PCR reads into MiXCR, producing one record per CDR3 protein. Among 170,000 or so distinct CDR3 sequences listed, over 90% were seen once. Sequenced material: CD4+ T cells from PBMCs. The receptor source for this set is a human donor with Susac syndrome.

This chain links TRBV4-1 with TRBJ1-3; 9 nucleotides line up with TRBD1. The CDR3 has 15 amino acids. J was trimmed by 4 bases and V by 8 bases; bases with no gene match: 9. The germline gives CDR1 MGHRA, CDR2 YSYEKL. The CDR3 DNA reads TGCGCCAGCCGCCCCATAGGGACAGGGGGAAACACCATATATTTT. Its protein is CASRPIGTGGNTIYF.

The rearrangement uses TRBV7-9 and TRBJ2-6; D might be TRBD1 or TRBD2, each matching 6 bases. The germline V gene has CDR1 SEHNR and CDR2 FQNEAQ (reference sequence). This CDR3 is built from 19 residues. The ends were cut back, 2 bases at V and 0 bases at J, with 17 bases in the middle. CDR3 residues: CASSLRGRGTNSGANVLTF. As DNA, the CDR3 is TGTGCCAGCAGCTTACGGGGGCGAGGAACTAACTCTGGGGCCAACGTCCTGACTTTC. The full variable domain, with the rest looked up from reference TRBV7-9 and TRBJ2-6, is DTGVSQNPRHKITKRGQNVTFRCDPISEHNRLYWYRQTLGQGPEFLTYFQNEAQLEKSRLLSDRFSAERPKGSFSTLEIQRTEQGDSAMYLCASSLRGRGTNSGANVLTFGAGSRLTVL.